Listed below are T cell receptor beta chains from one sample, sequenced in a study of blood T cell repertoires in COVID-19. Libraries were prepared by immunoSEQ multiplex PCR; TCRdb keeps only in-frame clonotypes and omits some of them. The profile shows roughly 52,000 clones, roughly 90% of them singletons. What was sequenced was peripheral blood. The origin of the receptors is a man aged 60 to 69 with active COVID-19. Both conserved end residues are part of each CDR3. Fields, in order: J gene, V gene, D gene, clone size, CDR3 DNA, CDR3 protein. A D gene is named only where the DNA matches it firmly. A clone size is listed for some rows: how often the clone was seen (once, few, many), or a class if it is expanded.

TRBJ2-5	TRBV9	NA	NA	TGTGCCAGCAGCGTAGAAAAGGGGATCGGGGAGACCCAGTACTTC	CASSVEKGIGETQYF
TRBJ1-2	TRBV12-3/TRBV12-4	NA	NA	TGTGCCAGCAGTCCTCGGACAGCTCATGGCTACACCTTC	CASSPRTAHGYTF
TRBJ1-1	TRBV11-2	NA	NA	TGTGCCAGCAGATTTCCCGGAGCGGAGGGGACTGAAGCTTTCTTT	CASRFPGAEGTEAFF
TRBJ2-1	TRBV6-6	NA	NA	TGTGCCAGCAGTCCCCCGGGAGACAGCTACAATGAGCAGTTCTTC	CASSPPGDSYNEQFF
TRBJ1-2	TRBV7-2	NA	NA	TGTGCCAGCAGCGGATCGGGGGGCTATGGCTACACCTTC	CASSGSGGYGYTF
TRBJ2-3	TRBV6-6	TRBD2	NA	TGTGCCAGCAGCCAGGCCGGGACTAGGTCGGCAGATACGCAGTATTTT	CASSQAGTRSADTQYF
TRBJ1-1	TRBV21-1	NA	NA	TGTGCCAGCAGCTTTCATGTTCCGAACACTGAAGCTTTCTTT	CASSFHVPNTEAFF
TRBJ2-7	TRBV4-1	NA	NA	TGCGCCAGCAGCCAAGATATGGAGCGCGAACTTTTTTACGAGCAGTACTTC	CASSQDMERELFYEQYF
TRBJ2-1	TRBV11-3	NA	NA	TGTGCCAGCAGCCTCGAGAGCTCCTACAATGAGCAGTTCTTC	CASSLESSYNEQFF
TRBJ2-1	TRBV7-2	TRBD1	few	TGTGCCAGCAGCCGGACAGGGGTTACAGGGGGCAATGAGCAGTTCTTC	CASSRTGVTGGNEQFF
TRBJ1-2	TRBV14	TRBD1	NA	TGTGCCAGCAGCCATGGGACAGGGGCCAACTATGGCTACACCTTC	CASSHGTGANYGYTF
TRBJ2-5	TRBV10-3	TRBD1	once	TGTGCCATCGGCGCAACGGACAGGGCATTAGAGACCCAGTACTTC	CAIGATDRALETQYF
TRBJ2-6	TRBV18	TRBD1	NA	TGTGCCAGCTCATCTCGGACAGGCCTCTCTGGGGCCAACGTCCTGACTTTC	CASSSRTGLSGANVLTF
TRBJ2-5	TRBV6-5	TRBD1	NA	TGTGCCAGCAGACGACAGGGGCGGCAAGAGACCCAGTACTTC	CASRRQGRQETQYF
TRBJ2-6	TRBV7-2	NA	NA	TGTGCCAGCACCGACGGGGGAGGCCTGACTGGGGCCAACGTCCTGACTTTC	CASTDGGGLTGANVLTF
TRBJ2-3	TRBV27	TRBD2	once	TGTGCCAGCAGCCCCTCAGCGGGAGAGGCCACAGATACGCAGTATTTT	CASSPSAGEATDTQYF
TRBJ1-1	TRBV18	TRBD1	NA	TGTGCCAGCTCACTGGAGACAGGGTGGAACACTGAAGCTTTCTTT	CASSLETGWNTEAFF
TRBJ2-5	TRBV7-9	TRBD1	NA	TGTGCCAGCGGGACAGGGACTCTTCAAGAGACCCAGTACTTC	CASGTGTLQETQYF
TRBJ1-2	TRBV6-1	NA	NA	TGTGCCAGCAGTGAGACAGACCTATACTATGGCTACACCTTC	CASSETDLYYGYTF
TRBJ2-5	TRBV24-1	NA	NA	TGTGCCCTCCCGACAGTGTACCAAGAGACCCAGTACTTC	CALPTVYQETQYF
TRBJ2-1	TRBV11-3	NA	NA	TGTGCCAGCAGCTTGTATAGCGGTTCCAATGAGCAGTTCTTC	CASSLYSGSNEQFF